Listed below are T cell receptor beta chains from one sample, sequenced in a study of OX40 agonist ivuxolimab in advanced cancers. Clones were read by immunoSEQ multiplex PCR, and TCRdb kept only the in-frame ones, dropping some. Here the sample spans over 40,000 clones, approximately 80% being singletons. Specimen: CD4+ or CD8+ T cells sorted from blood, collected in a trial of the OX40 agonist ivuxolimab. The receptors come from an adult with an advanced solid tumor such as melanoma, head and neck, liver or kidney cancer. CDR3s include the opening cysteine and the closing phenylalanine or tryptophan. A D gene is named only where the DNA matches it firmly. Size tells how often a clone was seen (once, few, many) or the class of an expanded clone, and some rows leave it out.

-	-	TRBV7-7	TRBJ1-3	CASSFRFTPPGNTIYF	TGTGCTAGCAGCTTCCGTTTTACTCCGCCTGGAAACACCATATATTTT
-	-	TRBV6-5	TRBJ2-1	CASISDRTNEQFF	TGTGCCAGCATCTCCGACAGGACTAATGAGCAGTTCTTC
-	TRBD1	TRBV19	TRBJ1-1	CATRDRVNTEAFF	TGTGCCACTCGGGACAGGGTGAACACTGAAGCTTTCTTT
-	-	TRBV19	TRBJ1-2	CASSLGDSGYTF	TGTGCCAGTAGCCTAGGGGACTCTGGCTACACCTTC
-	-	TRBV28	TRBJ2-7	CASSFRYEQYF	TGTGCCAGCAGTTTTAGGTACGAGCAGTACTTC
-	-	TRBV2	TRBJ1-5	CASSGAGRAIEPQHF	TGTGCCAGCAGTGGCGCGGGCAGGGCCATCGAGCCCCAGCATTTT
-	TRBD1	TRBV2	TRBJ2-7	CASSGGTGAYEQYF	TGTGCCAGCAGTGGTGGGACAGGAGCCTACGAGCAGTACTTC
-	-	TRBV28	TRBJ2-7	CASRPATGILYEQYF	TGTGCCAGCAGACCCGCAACAGGGATCCTTTACGAGCAGTACTTC
-	-	TRBV4-1	TRBJ2-2	CASSPANTGELFF	TGCGCCAGCAGCCCCGCGAACACCGGGGAGCTGTTTTTT
medium-sized	-	TRBV7-2	TRBJ1-2	CASSLHSTYYGYTF	TGTGCCAGCAGCTTACACAGCACTTACTATGGCTACACCTTC
-	-	TRBV11-2	TRBJ2-5	CASSFNIQETQYF	TGTGCCAGCAGCTTTAACATCCAAGAGACCCAGTACTTC
-	TRBD1	TRBV18	TRBJ1-4	CASSLGTATNEKLFF	TGTGCCAGCTCTCTCGGGACAGCAACTAATGAAAAACTGTTTTTT
-	-	TRBV6-6	TRBJ2-6	CASLIRGANVLTF	TGTGCCTCCCTAATCCGTGGGGCCAACGTCCTGACTTTC
once	TRBD2	TRBV18	TRBJ2-1	CASSPTSGGNEQFF	TGTGCCAGCTCACCGACTAGCGGAGGCAATGAGCAGTTCTTC
-	TRBD1	TRBV5-1	TRBJ1-2	CASSLKFAGGGDYGYTF	TGCGCCAGCAGCTTGAAGTTCGCAGGGGGCGGGGACTATGGCTACACCTTC
-	-	TRBV20-1	TRBJ2-7	CSASDSYEQYF	TGCAGTGCTAGCGACTCCTACGAGCAGTACTTC